The 3 T cell receptor beta chains given below trace back to one sample, sequenced in a study of shared clonotypes between healthy human individuals. Method: immunoSEQ multiplex PCR; TCRdb's copy keeps in-frame clones and lacks some. The profile covers approximately 2,000,000 clones, with under 95% appearing a single time and around 0.35% taken by the ten largest. Sequenced input: naive CD4+ T cells from PBMCs. Subset given: CD45RA+ positively selected. These receptors came from a man aged 18 to 30 in good health. Some clones in this sample may be carry-over from other donors' samples.

This clone was found once. The chain couples TRBV30 to TRBJ1-2; 7 nucleotides match TRBD1. Germline CDR1 GTSNPN, CDR2 SVGIG (reference sequence). J gave up 7 bases and V 5 bases, and 10 bases lay outside the gene matches. This CDR3 contains 13 residues. CDR3 loop: CAWGRQGFSGYTF. CDR3 nucleotides: TGTGCCTGGGGGAGACAGGGCTTCTCTGGCTACACCTTC.

Concerning this clone: At one of its ends the junction is not consistent with the germline gene, which may arise from a read error. Other DNA sequences in the sample encode the same CDR3. The J gene is TRBJ1-5, the V gene TRBV19; D is ambiguous. CDR1 and CDR2 (germline): LNHDA, SQIVND (reference sequence). There are 13 residues in the CDR3. CDR3 nucleotide sequence: TGTGCCAGTAGTATCCTCCGCAATCAGCCCCAACATTTT. Translated: CASSILRNQPQHF.

The rearrangement links TRBV2 to TRBJ2-3; unclear D gene. Trimming removed 2 bases from V and 4 bases from J, with 13 bases in between. Germline CDR1 and CDR2: SNHLY and FYNNEI. CDR3 length equals 15 residues. CDR3 in amino acids: CASSESLLGADTQYF. CDR3 DNA sequence: TGTGCCAGCAGTGAAAGCCTCTTGGGTGCAGATACGCAGTATTTT.